This T cell receptor (beta chain) was retrieved from a study of molecular identifiers for immune sequencing clone quantification. The V and J ends lost 3 bases and 4 bases, in that order; junction bases with no gene match: 12. Germline values: CDR1 SGDLS, CDR2 YYNGEE. There are 18 residues in the CDR3. Sorting defined naive CD8 T cells as CD8+CD4-CCR7+CD45RA+. TCR libraries were built in bulk with a published protocol and specific TCR primers. TCRdb analysed the PCR reads with MiXCR anew, one entry per CDR3 protein. The sample shows under 800,000 distinct CDR3 sequences, 25% of them seen only once. This TCR was recovered from a human donor in good health. Some libraries in this study had Jurkat cell RNA spiked in. Sequenced input: naive CD8+ T cells from blood, with Jurkat cell RNA spiked in. Subset reported: FACS-sorted CD8+CD4-CCR7+CD45RA+ naive T cells. The rearrangement links TRBV9 to TRBJ1-3; 11 bases map to TRBD1. As DNA, the CDR3 is TGTGCCAGCAGCGGATCGGGACAGGGGGTTCCTGACGGAAACACCATATATTTT. As protein: CASSGSGQGVPDGNTIYF.